A selection of T cell receptor beta chains follows, all from one sample in a study of vaccination and CD4 T cells after COVID-19. TCRdb reprocessed the PCR reads with MiXCR, giving one entry per CDR3 protein. The data contain approximately 15,000 distinct CDR3 sequences, over 65% of them singletons. No antigens are known for them. Sequenced sample: CD4+ T cells from blood, cultured in vitro. The source of these receptors is a human donor who had recovered from COVID-19. The CDR3 runs from the conserved cysteine through the conserved F or W. D genes are given only for firm matches. Rows give clone size only sometimes, using once, few, many, or a class for an expanded clone.

J | D | V | size | DNA | CDR3
TRBJ1-5 | NA | TRBV7-6 | NA | TGTGCCAGCAGCCGAAGAGACAATCAGCCCCAGCATTTT | CASSRRDNQPQHF
TRBJ1-3 | TRBD1 | TRBV7-9 | once | TGTGCCAGCAGCCTAACCGGGACAGGGACTGGAAACACCATATATTTT | CASSLTGTGTGNTIYF
TRBJ1-5 | NA | TRBV19 | NA | TGTGCCAGTAGTACGACAGACCATCAGCCCCAGCATTTT | CASSTTDHQPQHF
TRBJ1-5 | NA | TRBV28 | once | TGTGCCAGCAGACAGGGCCGAGGCCAGCCCCAGCATTTT | CASRQGRGQPQHF
TRBJ2-1 | NA | TRBV20-1 | NA | TGCAGTGCTAGAGAGGCCAGACTACAACACTCCTACAATGAGCAGTTCTTC | CSAREARLQHSYNEQFF
TRBJ1-2 | NA | TRBV24-1 | once | TGTGCCACCGGCGGGGACTCACCCTTTGGCTACACCTTC | CATGGDSPFGYTF
TRBJ2-5 | NA | TRBV7-3 | few | TGTGCCAGCAGCCGATACCGGGACGCCAAGACCCAGTACTTC | CASSRYRDAKTQYF
TRBJ1-2 | NA | TRBV18 | NA | TGTGCCAGCTCACCAGGAATAGCGGGGCGGGATGGCTACACCTTC | CASSPGIAGRDGYTF
TRBJ2-7 | NA | TRBV7-2 | once | TGTGCCAGCAGCCCGGCGACAACCTACGAGCAGTACTTC | CASSPATTYEQYF
TRBJ1-1 | TRBD1 | TRBV19 | NA | TGTGCCAGTAATGGGGACAGCGGGTCGGCTTTCTTT | CASNGDSGSAFF
TRBJ1-6 | TRBD1 | TRBV11-2 | once | TGTGCCAGCAGGCGTCCAGGGGGCAAAAATTCACCCCTCCACTTT | CASRRPGGKNSPLHF
TRBJ1-6 | TRBD1 | TRBV27 | NA | TGTGCCAGCGGGTGGGCAGGGGGATCACCCCTCCACTTT | CASGWAGGSPLHF
TRBJ2-1 | NA | TRBV7-2 | few | TGTGCCAGCAGCACCCCCCCCGGAAGCTCCTACAATGAGCAGTTCTTC | CASSTPPGSSYNEQFF
TRBJ2-2 | NA | TRBV6-5 | NA | TGTGCCAGCAGTTACAGGTCTGTCGCGGTCGCGAACACCGGGGAGCTGTTTTTT | CASSYRSVAVANTGELFF
TRBJ1-1 | NA | TRBV7-9 | NA | TGTGCCAGCAGCTTAGTAATGAACACTGAAGCTTTCTTT | CASSLVMNTEAFF
TRBJ1-1 | TRBD1 | TRBV28 | NA | TGTGCCAGCAGTTTCCAGGGGGCGGGTAACACTGAAGCTTTCTTT | CASSFQGAGNTEAFF
TRBJ1-1 | TRBD1 | TRBV6-2/TRBV6-3 | NA | TGTGCCAGCAGACATAGACAGGGAGGGAGTAAGAACACTGAAGCTTTCTTT | CASRHRQGGSKNTEAFF
TRBJ2-6 | NA | TRBV20-1 | NA | TGCAGTGCTAGGGCAGGGGCGGCTGGGGCCAACGTCCTGACTTTC | CSARAGAAGANVLTF
TRBJ1-1 | TRBD1 | TRBV6-2/TRBV6-3 | NA | TGTGCCAGCAGCCTACCCCCCCGGAAGGGGGCCACTGAAGCTTTCTTT | CASSLPPRKGATEAFF
TRBJ2-3 | NA | TRBV19 | NA | TGTGCCAGTAGAGAGAGGGGGGGGTCAGATACGCAGTATTTT | CASRERGGSDTQYF
TRBJ1-2 | NA | TRBV6-2/TRBV6-3 | NA | TGTGCCAGCAGTTACTCGAGCCAGCGGCTTGGCTACACCTTC | CASSYSSQRLGYTF
TRBJ2-5 | TRBD2 | TRBV11-2 | NA | TGTGCCAGCAGCTTCTTAGCGGGAGGAGAGACCCAGTACTTC | CASSFLAGGETQYF
TRBJ2-7 | NA | TRBV20-1 | NA | TGCAGTATCGTACGATTAAATTCCTACGAGCAGTACTTC | CSIVRLNSYEQYF
TRBJ2-7 | TRBD2 | TRBV18 | NA | TGTGCCAGCTCACCCAGTGCTACTCGGACTAGCGGGAGTGAGCAGTACTTC | CASSPSATRTSGSEQYF
TRBJ2-7 | NA | TRBV7-2 | NA | TGTGCCAGCAGCTTATACGACAGGCCCTACGAGCAGTACTTC | CASSLYDRPYEQYF
TRBJ1-5 | NA | TRBV21-1 | few | TGTGCCAGCAGCACCCGGCCCAGAGAAAACTACAATCAGCCCCAGCATTTT | CASSTRPRENYNQPQHF
TRBJ1-1 | NA | TRBV11-1 | few | TGTGCCAGCAGCCGATCCGGGACAGAAGCTTTCTTT | CASSRSGTEAFF
TRBJ2-4 | NA | TRBV20-1 | medium-sized | TGCAGTGCTAGAGAACCCGTGGGGGGATTAGCCAAAAACATTCAGTACTTC | CSAREPVGGLAKNIQYF
TRBJ1-5 | NA | TRBV20-1 | few | TGCAGTGCTAGAATTGATGATGATCAGCCCCAGCATTTT | CSARIDDDQPQHF
TRBJ1-5 | TRBD1 | TRBV7-2 | NA | TGTGCCAGCAGCTTTGAGACAGGGAGATATCAGCCCCAGCATTTT | CASSFETGRYQPQHF
TRBJ1-2 | NA | TRBV30 | NA | TGTGCCTGGAGCGAGGGACGGGGCGGCTACACCTTC | CAWSEGRGGYTF
TRBJ1-5 | NA | TRBV20-1 | NA | TGCAGTGCTAGTGGGAATCAGCCCCAGCATTTT | CSASGNQPQHF
TRBJ1-3 | NA | TRBV20-1 | NA | TGCAGTGCCCGAGGGGGGGTGTCTGGAAACACCATATATTTT | CSARGGVSGNTIYF
TRBJ1-1 | NA | TRBV10-1 | few | TGCGCCACCCGGACAGCCAAGAACACTGAAGCTTTCTTT | CATRTAKNTEAFF
TRBJ1-2 | NA | TRBV7-2 | large | TGTGCCAGCAGCTCGTACAGGGTTGCCTACGGCTACACCTTC | CASSSYRVAYGYTF
TRBJ2-7 | NA | TRBV24-1 | NA | TGTGCCACTGCCTCCGACAGGAATTACTACGAGCAGTACTTC | CATASDRNYYEQYF
TRBJ2-3 | TRBD2 | TRBV20-1 | NA | TGCAGTGCTAGGGTACCGGGACTAGCGGGAGAGGGGCCCACAGATACGCAGTATTTT | CSARVPGLAGEGPTDTQYF
TRBJ1-2 | NA | TRBV6-5 | NA | TGTGCCAGCAGTTACTCCCCGGGGCAGGGAGGGGGCTACACCTTC | CASSYSPGQGGGYTF